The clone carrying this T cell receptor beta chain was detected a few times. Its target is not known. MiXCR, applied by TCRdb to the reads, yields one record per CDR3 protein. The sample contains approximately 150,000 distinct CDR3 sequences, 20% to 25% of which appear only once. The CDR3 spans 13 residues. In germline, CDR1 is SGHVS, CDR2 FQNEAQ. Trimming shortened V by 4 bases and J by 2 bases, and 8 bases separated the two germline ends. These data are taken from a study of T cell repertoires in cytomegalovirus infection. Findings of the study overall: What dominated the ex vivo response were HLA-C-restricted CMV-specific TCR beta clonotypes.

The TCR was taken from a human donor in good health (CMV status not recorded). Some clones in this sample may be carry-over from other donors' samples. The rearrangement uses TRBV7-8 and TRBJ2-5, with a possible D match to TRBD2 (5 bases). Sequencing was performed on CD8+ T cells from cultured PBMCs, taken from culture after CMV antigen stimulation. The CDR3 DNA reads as TGTGCCAGCAGCTCGCGGACTCAAGAGACCCAGTACTTC. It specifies CASSSRTQETQYF.